These 23 T cell receptor beta chains were sequenced from one sample in a study of shared clonotypes between healthy human individuals (dated by TCRdb to 2018 to 2020). Libraries were constructed by the immunoSEQ multiplex PCR assay. Here the immuneACCESS table is served through TCRdb, limited to in-frame sequences with V and J called. Missing clones are a known gap in these copies; in checked studies unresolved V genes cover under half, and the rest lacks a known reason. The sample data list millions of clones, and 95% of these were observed just once. Jointly, the top ten make up around 0.13% of the sample. The material sequenced was naive CD4+ T cells sorted from blood. The sample's cell subset or site label is to be understood as: CD45RA+ positively selected. Receptors originate from a man between 18 and 35 years old in good health.

The chain joins TRBV7-9 to TRBJ1-6; D ambiguous. Trimming took off 1 base at V and 10 bases at J, with 5 bases between the two ends. Germline V lookup: CDR1 SEHNR, CDR2 FQNEAQ (reference sequence). The CDR3 length is 12 residues. Here the CDR3 reads CASSLGASPLHF. DNA for the CDR3: TGTGCCAGCAGCTTAGGGGCCTCACCCCTCCACTTT.

V is TRBV28 and J is TRBJ1-5; D remains unclear. The CDR3 is 15 amino acids. Germline V gene lookup returns CDR1 MDHEN and CDR2 SYDVKM. V was shortened by 7 bases and J by 0 bases, with 13 bases between the two germline ends. CDR3 sequence reads: CASTSSPGSNQPQHF. CDR3 sequence (DNA): TGTGCCAGCACAAGCTCACCCGGTAGCAATCAGCCCCAGCATTTT.

On this clone: Other DNA sequences in this specimen translate into the identical CDR3. J is TRBJ1-3 and V is TRBV30; D remains ambiguous. V was pared by 5 bases and J by 4 bases, with 6 bases between. Per germline, CDR1 GTSNPN and CDR2 SVGIG (reference sequence). The CDR3 spans 11 residues. The CDR3 nucleotides read TGTGCCTGGGGCCCGGGAAACACCATATATTTT. Translated: CAWGPGNTIYF.

The genes are TRBV2 and TRBJ1-2; D is ambiguous. The CDR3 is 13 amino acids. V was pared by 11 bases and J by 0 bases, with 13 bases between. In germline, CDR1 is SNHLY, CDR2 FYNNEI. The CDR3 DNA follows: TGTGCCCGGGGAGTGACTTCTAACTATGGCTACACCTTC. It encodes CARGVTSNYGYTF.

The rearrangement uses TRBV19 and TRBJ2-2; 12 bases line up with TRBD2. CDR1 is LNHDA and CDR2 is SQIVND in the germline V gene (reference sequence). CDR3 size: 17 residues. The junction had 8 bases not matched to a gene; V was cut back by 6 bases and J by 3 bases. CDR3 sequence: CASSYPSGRGYTGELFF. The CDR3 region has the DNA TGTGCCAGTAGCTACCCTAGCGGGAGGGGATACACCGGGGAGCTGTTTTTT.

V is TRBV19 and J is TRBJ1-3; a weak D match, TRBD1 (5 bases). From germline, CDR1 is LNHDA and CDR2 SQIVND (reference sequence). The V gene lost 9 bases and the J gene lost 2 bases, with 11 bases spanning the gap. CDR3 size: 13 residues. The CDR3 sequence is CASGGVAGNTIYF. The CDR3 coding sequence is TGTGCCAGCGGGGGGGTCGCTGGAAACACCATATATTTT.

The chain couples TRBV5-3 to TRBJ1-3, with a possible D match to TRBD1 (6 bases). TRBV5-3 falls under the ORF class, with uncertain function. The CDR3 contains 19 residues. V lost 0 bases and J 0 bases, leaving 19 bases between the germline ends. This chain's CDR3 is CARSLVGRGTTNSGNTIYF. CDR3 sequence (DNA): TGTGCCAGAAGCTTGGTTGGCAGGGGTACGACTAACTCTGGAAACACCATATATTTT.

The chain combines TRBV30 with TRBJ2-7; 11 bases map to TRBD2. The CDR3 covers 15 residues. V shed 0 bases and J 3 bases; nucleotides not matched to a gene: 4. The germline V gene has CDR1 GTSNPN and CDR2 SVGIG (reference sequence). This CDR3 is CAWSVSLAGGYEQYF. CDR3 DNA sequence: TGTGCCTGGAGTGTCTCGCTAGCGGGGGGCTACGAGCAGTACTTC.

The chain combines TRBV15 with TRBJ2-1, with D hard to call. The CDR3 runs 18 residues. The V end was cut by 1 base, the J end by 0 bases, with 16 bases between. Germline V gives CDR1 LNHNV, CDR2 YYDKDF (reference sequence). CDR3: CATSRVKGKVSSYNEQFF. The CDR3 DNA reads as TGTGCCACCAGCAGAGTGAAAGGAAAAGTGAGCTCCTACAATGAGCAGTTCTTC. Combining the CDR3 with reference TRBV15 and TRBJ2-1 gives the whole variable domain DAMVIQNPRYQVTQFGKPVTLSCSQTLNHNVMYWYQQKSSQAPKLLFHYYDKDFNNEADTPDNFQSRRPNTSFCFLDIRSPGLGDTAMYLCATSRVKGKVSSYNEQFFGPGTRLTVL.

The V call is TRBV6-6, the J call TRBJ2-7, with D perhaps TRBD2 (7 bases). V was trimmed by 4 bases and J by 7 bases, leaving 17 bases between them. The CDR3 extends over 14 amino acids. Germline lookup yields CDR1 MNHNY and CDR2 SVGAGI (reference sequence). CDR3 residues: CASSSRRGGGEQYF. In DNA, the CDR3 is TGTGCCAGCAGTTCCCGTAGAGGGGGGGGAGAGCAGTACTTC.

This sequence joins TRBV6-1 and TRBJ1-1; 9 bases align to TRBD1. The V gene end was trimmed by 4 bases and the J gene end by 1 base; junction bases not matched to a gene: 4. The CDR3 has 15 residues. The germline V gene has CDR1 MNHNS and CDR2 SASEGT. CDR3 DNA: TGTGCCAGCAGTGTACAGGGGGCCCCGAACACTGAAGCTTTCTTT. This codes for CASSVQGAPNTEAFF.

This clone was found once. The chain couples TRBV6-1 to TRBJ2-5; no clear D gene. Germline loops: CDR1 MNHNS, CDR2 SASEGT. V was trimmed by 8 bases and J by 5 bases, leaving 12 bases between them. This CDR3 is 12 amino acids long. The CDR3 is CASSGRAETQYF. CDR3 nucleotide sequence: TGTGCCAGCTCCGGAAGAGCGGAGACCCAGTACTTC.

This chain joins TRBV2 and TRBJ2-2, with TRBD1 matching over 10 bases. The trim removed 0 bases at V and 7 bases at J, leaving 5 bases unmatched. Germline CDR1 SNHLY, CDR2 FYNNEI. This CDR3 region has 16 residues. The DNA of the CDR3 is TGTGCCAGCAGTGAAGCGGGACAGGGGACGGGCGGGGAGCTGTTTTTT. This translates into CASSEAGQGTGGELFF. Full variable domain (missing parts from reference TRBV2 and TRBJ2-2): EPEVTQTPSHQVTQMGQEVILRCVPISNHLYFYWYRQILGQKVEFLVSFYNNEISEKSEIFDDQFSVERPDGSNFTLKIRSTKLEDSAMYFCASSEAGQGTGGELFFGEGSRLTVL.

This chain links TRBV6-1 with TRBJ1-1, with D unclear. The V end was cut by 4 bases, the J end by 6 bases, with 15 bases between. The length of the CDR3 is 14 residues. Germline values: CDR1 MNHNS, CDR2 SASEGT. CDR3: CASSVEGGGAEAFF. The CDR3 DNA reads as TGTGCCAGCAGTGTGGAGGGTGGAGGTGCTGAAGCTTTCTTT.

The J gene is TRBJ2-1, the V gene TRBV18; D is possibly TRBD2 (6 bases). The germline CDR1 and CDR2 sequences are KGHSH and LQKENI. Deletions cut 4 bases from V and 4 bases from J, with 17 bases between. This CDR3 has 16 amino acids. The CDR3 sequence: CASSRPGSGGYNEQFF. For the CDR3, the DNA is TGTGCCAGCTCACGGCCGGGGAGCGGAGGGTACAATGAGCAGTTCTTC. Together with reference TRBV18 and TRBJ2-1, the CDR3 gives the full variable domain: NAGVMQNPRHLVRRRGQEARLRCSPMKGHSHVYWYRQLPEEGLKFMVYLQKENIIDESGMPKERFSAEFPKEGPSILRIQQVVRGDSAAYFCASSRPGSGGYNEQFFGPGTRLTVL.

V gene TRBV5-1 combines with J gene TRBJ2-7; 7 bases are shared with TRBD1. Germline V gene sequence: CDR1 SGHRS, CDR2 YFSETQ. The CDR3 has 14 amino acids. V lost 4 bases to trimming and J lost 2 bases; unmatched junction nucleotides: 6. The CDR3 here is CASSTGQTTYEQYF. CDR3 nucleotides: TGCGCCAGCAGCACGGGACAGACGACCTACGAGCAGTACTTC.

The chain carries TRBV30 and TRBJ1-6; 7 positions match TRBD1. J was trimmed by 9 bases and V by 4 bases; bases with no gene match: 9. Germline CDR1 and CDR2: GTSNPN and SVGIG (reference sequence). This CDR3 contains 14 residues. CDR3 protein: CAWTLGTAPSPLHF. CDR3 in DNA: TGTGCCTGGACTCTCGGGACAGCTCCTTCACCCCTCCACTTT.

This clone is a singleton in its sample. The gene calls are TRBV28 and TRBJ2-7, with a possible D match to TRBD1 (6 bases). Looked up from germline, CDR1 is MDHEN and CDR2 is SYDVKM. V was trimmed by 3 bases and J by 5 bases, leaving 17 bases between them. The CDR3 spans 15 residues. The CDR3 bases are TGTGCCAGCAGTTTGGTGCAGGGGTGGGTCCACGAGCAGTACTTC. Translated: CASSLVQGWVHEQYF.

J is TRBJ2-7 and V is TRBV18; 7 nucleotides agree with TRBD1. V lost 5 bases to trimming and J lost 4 bases; unmatched junction nucleotides: 8. This CDR3 is built from 14 residues. CDR1 is KGHSH, CDR2 LQKENI, per germline. In nucleotides, the CDR3 is TGTGCCAGCTCATCAAGACAGGGTATGTACGAGCAGTACTTC. Translation gives CASSSRQGMYEQYF.

This clone has just one count. The genes are TRBV27 and TRBJ1-5; D not resolved. The germline V and J ends were trimmed by 5 bases and 3 bases, with 14 bases remaining between them. The CDR3 consists of 15 residues. Per germline, CDR1 MNHEY and CDR2 SMNVEV (reference sequence). The CDR3 DNA follows: TGTGCCAGCAGTCAAACATGGAAAGCCAATCAGCCCCAGCATTTT. As protein: CASSQTWKANQPQHF.

This clone came up once. This sequence joins TRBV2 and TRBJ2-7; D possibly corresponds to TRBD1 (6 bases). The CDR3 consists of 13 residues. V lost 6 bases and J 4 bases, leaving 13 bases between the germline ends. Germline V gene lookup returns CDR1 SNHLY and CDR2 FYNNEI. Here the CDR3 reads CASRGAGYYEQYF. The CDR3 nucleotides read TGTGCCAGCAGGGGGGCAGGCTATTACGAGCAGTACTTC.

Of note for this clone: This sample includes further DNA sequences coding for the same CDR3. This chain joins TRBV6-5 and TRBJ1-1; tentatively, D is TRBD1 (5 bases). The V gene lost 2 bases and the J gene lost 2 bases, with 6 bases spanning the gap. This CDR3 has 13 amino acids. Germline V gene sequence: CDR1 MNHEY, CDR2 SVGAGI. CDR3 DNA: TGTGCCAGCAGTTACACAGGAAACACTGAAGCTTTCTTT. Amino acid sequence: CASSYTGNTEAFF.

The chain is built from TRBV5-1 and TRBJ2-6; D unresolved. The CDR3 runs to 11 residues. The germline CDR1 and CDR2 sequences are SGHRS and YFSETQ. Deletions cut 0 bases from V and 12 bases from J, with 4 bases between. The CDR3: CASSLVGVLTF. The CDR3 coding sequence is TGCGCCAGCAGCTTGGTCGGCGTCCTGACTTTC. The variable domain in full, completed from reference TRBV5-1 and TRBJ2-6, reads KAGVTQTPRYLIKTRGQQVTLSCSPISGHRSVSWYQQTPGQGLQFLFEYFSETQRNKGNFPGRFSGRQFSNSRSEMNVSTLELGDSALYLCASSLVGVLTFGAGSRLTVL.